This entry features one T cell receptor beta chain sequence. Its antigen is still unknown. Primers for the PCR totalled 60 Vbeta and 13 Jbeta. In the source study's methods: Approximately 11 million of the approximately 80 million unique TCR beta chains counted in a later analysis were shared. The data were produced by immunoSEQ multiplex PCR, yet TCRdb's version contains in-frame clones alone and is incomplete. For V, J and clone size, that table is used; D and trimming come from the DNA. The data contain roughly 130,000 clones, approximately 80% of them singletons. This sample is drawn from a study of cytomegalovirus exposure and HLA in healthy donors. The study, taken as a whole, reports: The authors listed some 150 TCR beta chains as cytomegalovirus-associated. Specificity for CMV antigens was confirmed in vitro for a few of the CMV-associated chains.

CDR3 length: 13 residues. Trimming removed 6 bases from V and 4 bases from J, with 12 bases in between. The germline gives CDR1 MDHEN, CDR2 SYDVKM. The sequenced sample consisted of PBMCs. The chain has TRBV28 and TRBJ1-1; D perhaps matches TRBD1 (6 bases). The sequence derives from a girl aged 2 to 10 in good health and CMV-seronegative. This CDR3 is CASRLQGGTEAFF. CDR3 nucleotide sequence: TGTGCCAGCAGATTACAGGGAGGCACTGAAGCTTTCTTT. Full variable domain (outside the CDR3, taken from reference TRBV28 and TRBJ1-1): DVKVTQSSRYLVKRTGEKVFLECVQDMDHENMFWYRQDPGLGLRLIYFSYDVKMKEKGDIPEGYSVSREKKERFSLILESASTNQTSMYLCASRLQGGTEAFFGQGTRLTVV.